The 2 T cell receptor beta chains reported below all come from one sample, sequenced in a study of T cells expressing NK-cell markers. Reprocessing the 5' RACE reads, TCRdb reports a single entry for every CDR3 protein and omits DNA. The sample table sets out about 380,000 distinct CDR3 sequences. The specimen was blood T cells: a sorted CD56 or NKG2C T cell subset, CD4+ or CD8+ T cells, or bulk PBMC T cells (not recorded which). These receptor sequences come from a man aged 18-75 years in good health.

This rearrangement joins TRBV7-8 to TRBJ2-3; as DNA is missing, the TRBD2 call by TCRdb cannot be tested. Germline V gives CDR1 SGHVS, CDR2 FQNEAQ. The CDR3 is 21 amino acids. The CDR3 sequence is CASSLSTGLAGGPSHTDTQYF.

This chain's CDR3 is CASSLGIMTPKTQYF. V gene TRBV7-9 combines with J gene TRBJ2-5. The CDR3 covers 15 residues. Germline V gene data show CDR1 as SEHNR and CDR2 as FQNEAQ (reference sequence). Combining the CDR3 with reference TRBV7-9 and TRBJ2-5 gives the whole variable domain DTGVSQNPRHKITKRGQNVTFRCDPISEHNRLYWYRQTLGQGPEFLTYFQNEAQLEKSRLLSDRFSAERPKGSFSTLEIQRTEQGDSAMYLCASSLGIMTPKTQYFGPGTRLLVL.